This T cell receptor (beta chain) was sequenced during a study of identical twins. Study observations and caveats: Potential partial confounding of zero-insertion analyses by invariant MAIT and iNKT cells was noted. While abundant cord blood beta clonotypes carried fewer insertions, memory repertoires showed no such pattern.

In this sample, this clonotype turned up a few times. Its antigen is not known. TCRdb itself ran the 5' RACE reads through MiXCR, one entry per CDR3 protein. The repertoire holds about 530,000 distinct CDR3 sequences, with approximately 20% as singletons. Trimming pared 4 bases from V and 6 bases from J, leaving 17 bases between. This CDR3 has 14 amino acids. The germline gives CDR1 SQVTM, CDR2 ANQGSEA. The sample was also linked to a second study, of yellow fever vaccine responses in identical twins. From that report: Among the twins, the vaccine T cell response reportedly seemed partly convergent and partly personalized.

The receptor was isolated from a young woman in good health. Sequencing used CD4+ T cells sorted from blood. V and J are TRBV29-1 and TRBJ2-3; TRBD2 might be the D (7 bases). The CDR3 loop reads CSVGTGGPRDTQYF. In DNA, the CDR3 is TGCAGCGTTGGAACGGGGGGCCCCAGGGATACGCAGTATTTT.